The present T cell receptor beta chain was sequenced within a study of TIL therapy for anti-PD-1-resistant metastatic lung cancer. Across the study: Tumors had a median PD-L1 proportion score of approximately 5.5%. A handful of tumors were EGFR-mutant and two were ALK-rearranged. Overall study findings and caveats: TIL clonotype persistence in blood showed no apparent association with response.

Turning to this clone: What it binds is not known.

Per germline, CDR1 WSHSY and CDR2 SAAADI. The CDR3 contains 14 residues. Trimming pared 5 bases from V and 2 bases from J, leaving 12 bases between. Time point reported: pre-treatment sample, taken before nivolumab and TIL therapy. The libraries were made with immunoSEQ v3. TCRdb keeps only in-frame clones here, not all; method: immunoSEQ multiplex PCR. The data show tens of thousands of clones, with about nine tenths seen just once and 2.5% to 3% held by the top ten. This sample comprised blood, obtained at baseline. This TCR was sampled from a person aged 25-85 years with non-small cell lung cancer. The V and J genes are TRBV10-2 and TRBJ1-1; possible D gene TRBD1, 5 bases. As DNA, the CDR3 is TGCGCCAGCAGTCTCTCGGGGGGAAACACTGAAGCTTTCTTT. It codes for CASSLSGGNTEAFF.